The 14 T cell receptor beta chains below all came from one sample that was sequenced in a study of PD-1 blockade in classical Hodgkin lymphoma. Sample time point: cycle 4 day 1 (C4D1), after five to seven weeks of nivolumab. Every patient had relapsed following autologous stem cell transplantation, and cohorts differed in brentuximab vedotin exposure. Sequencing was performed with immunoSEQ multiplex PCR; in TCRdb, only in-frame clones are kept and a portion is missing. This sample yields roughly 90,000 clones, of which about 83% are seen a single time; more than 15% belongs to the top ten. This material consisted of peripheral blood mononuclear cells (PBMCs), taken before the fourth cycle of nivolumab. These receptors all stem from a human donor with classical Hodgkin lymphoma.

Here the CDR3 DNA reads TGTGCCAGCAGCTTAGACCCGGGTCTCTACGAGCAGTACTTC. It translates to CASSLDPGLYEQYF. This chain connects TRBV11-2 to TRBJ2-7; unclear D gene. V lost 0 bases and J 3 bases, leaving 9 bases between the germline ends. The germline gives CDR1 SGHAT, CDR2 FQNNGV. This CDR3 contains 14 residues.

V is TRBV7-2 and J is TRBJ1-2; D remains unclear. Germline CDR1 reads SGHTA; CDR2 reads FQGNSA. V shed 0 bases and J shed 7 bases, with 12 bases lying between them. This CDR3 has 14 residues. CDR3: CASSLAGEGFGYTF. The CDR3 DNA reads TGTGCCAGCAGCTTAGCCGGGGAAGGGTTTGGCTACACCTTC. The full variable domain, with the rest looked up from reference TRBV7-2 and TRBJ1-2, is GAGVSQSPSNKVTEKGKDVELRCDPISGHTALYWYRQSLGQGLEFLIYFQGNSAPDKSGLPSDRFSAERTGGSVSTLTIQRTQQEDSAVYLCASSLAGEGFGYTFGSGTRLTVV.

As concerns this clone: Other nucleotide sequences in the sample specify the same CDR3. The V gene is TRBV10-3, the J gene TRBJ2-3; D uncertain. The germline V and J ends were trimmed by 0 bases and 6 bases, with 4 bases remaining between them. Germline CDR1 reads ENHRY; CDR2 reads SYGVKD. The CDR3 length is 12 residues. The CDR3 DNA reads TGTGCCATCAGTGAGTCCGGGGATACGCAGTATTTT. As protein: CAISESGDTQYF.

V and J are TRBV5-1 and TRBJ2-5, with a possible D match to TRBD1 (6 bases). The length of the CDR3 is 15 residues. The ends were cut back, 4 bases at V and 2 bases at J, with 15 bases in the middle. The germline gives CDR1 SGHRS, CDR2 YFSETQ. CDR3 sequence (DNA): TGCGCCAGCAGCCCCGGGACACTCTTACAAGAGACCCAGTACTTC. Protein: CASSPGTLLQETQYF.

The gene calls are TRBV5-6 and TRBJ2-1, with 8 bases fitting TRBD2. Germline V gene sequence: CDR1 SGHDT, CDR2 YYEEEE. The CDR3 length is 16 residues. The J segment lost 6 bases and the V segment lost 0 bases, leaving 8 bases of the junction unmatched. As DNA, the CDR3 is TGTGCCAGCAGCTTGGCCGGGGCGGGAGGACCCAATGAGCAGTTCTTC. Translated, it gives CASSLAGAGGPNEQFF.

This chain uses TRBV19 with TRBJ2-1; D remains unclear. The CDR3 extends over 15 amino acids. Trimming removed 5 bases from V and 0 bases from J, with 11 bases in between. The V gene's germline CDR1 is LNHDA and CDR2 SQIVND (reference sequence). The CDR3 is CASSPRGGSYNEQFF. In DNA form, the CDR3 reads TGTGCCAGTAGTCCCCGCGGCGGCTCCTACAATGAGCAGTTCTTC.

J is TRBJ1-4 and V is TRBV4-2, with 7 bases fitting TRBD1. CDR1 LGHNA and CDR2 YNFKEQ come from the germline V gene. The CDR3 length is 15 residues. Trimming took 1 base from V and 4 from J; bases not matched to a gene: 3. As DNA, the CDR3 is TGTGCCAGCAGCCAAGCGGGACAGCTTAATGAAAAACTGTTTTTT. This sequence encodes CASSQAGQLNEKLFF.

This chain's CDR3 is CASGGELDTEAFF. DNA for the CDR3: TGCGCCAGCGGAGGGGAATTGGACACTGAAGCTTTCTTT. This rearrangement joins TRBV5-1 to TRBJ1-1; maybe TRBD1 (5 bases). This CDR3 has 13 amino acids. CDR1 and CDR2 (germline): SGHRS, YFSETQ. V shed 7 bases and J shed 3 bases, with 13 bases lying between them.

V gene TRBV10-3 combines with J gene TRBJ1-4; D not resolved. The length of the CDR3 is 12 residues. Germline CDR1 reads ENHRY; CDR2 reads SYGVKD. V was cut by 3 bases and J by 5 bases, with 4 bases left in between. The CDR3 DNA is TGTGCCATCAGTGAAACGAATGAAAAACTGTTTTTT. This gives the protein CAISETNEKLFF.

V is TRBV27 and J is TRBJ2-7, with D perhaps matching TRBD1 (5 bases). The CDR3 runs 15 residues. V was pared by 5 bases and J by 7 bases, with 21 bases between. Germline V gene sequence: CDR1 MNHEY, CDR2 SMNVEV (reference sequence). DNA of the CDR3: TGTGCCAGCAGTAACTACGGTACAGGTGATCTGGAGCAGTACTTC. Translation gives CASSNYGTGDLEQYF.

With regard to this clone: Distinct nucleotide sequences in the sample also encode this CDR3. The chain joins TRBV10-3 to TRBJ1-5; D uncertain. This CDR3 spans 12 amino acids. The germline CDR1 and CDR2 sequences are ENHRY and SYGVKD. Trimming left V 0 bases short and J 7 bases short, with 4 bases between. The CDR3 spells CAISESGQPQHF. CDR3 sequence (DNA): TGTGCCATCAGTGAGTCTGGGCAGCCCCAGCATTTT.

This rearrangement joins TRBV14 to TRBJ1-2, with a possible D match to TRBD1 (5 bases). This CDR3 contains 19 residues. The V end lost 0 bases, the J end lost 5 bases, and 25 bases lay between the germline ends. Germline assignment: CDR1 SGHDN and CDR2 FVKESK. The CDR3, as DNA: TGTGCCAGCAGCCAAGATCCCCTTGGGGACCCCAGGACTCCTTATGGCTACACCTTC. Translation: CASSQDPLGDPRTPYGYTF.

This clone was picked up a small number of times. The chain couples TRBV10-3 to TRBJ2-5; TRBD2 is a possible D gene (5 bases). This CDR3 comprises 14 residues. V lost 2 bases to trimming and J lost 2 bases, with 9 bases between them. Germline CDR1 ENHRY, CDR2 SYGVKD. The CDR3: CAISEGEQQETQYF. Here the CDR3 DNA reads TGTGCCATCAGTGAGGGGGAGCAACAAGAGACCCAGTACTTC.

This chain links TRBV15 with TRBJ2-1, with D perhaps matching TRBD1 (5 bases). The V end lost 0 bases, the J end lost 6 bases, and 12 bases lay between the germline ends. This CDR3 comprises 15 residues. Germline CDR1 LNHNV, CDR2 YYDKDF (reference sequence). CDR3 in DNA: TGTGCCACCAGCAGAGATGCTGGGGCAGGCAATGAGCAGTTCTTC. It yields the protein CATSRDAGAGNEQFF.